The 26 T cell receptor beta chains below were found in one sample sequenced in a study of blood T cell repertoires in COVID-19. Generated by immunoSEQ multiplex PCR, the TCRdb table keeps only in-frame clones and is missing some. The sample consists of a few hundred thousand clones, more than 85% of them appearing once. Sequencing was done on a sample of PBMCs or T cells enriched from blood (not recorded which). The receptors were gathered from a man aged 40-55 years who had recovered from COVID-19.

The chain couples TRBV11-3 to TRBJ2-2, with 10 bases matching TRBD2. The CDR3 extends over 18 amino acids. CDR1 is SGHNT and CDR2 is YENEEA in the germline V gene. The trim removed 1 base at V and 0 bases at J, leaving 5 bases unmatched. CDR3 amino acids: CASSLAPSGGANTGELFF. In nucleotides, the CDR3 is TGTGCCAGCAGCTTAGCTCCAAGCGGGGGGGCGAACACCGGGGAGCTGTTTTTT. The whole variable domain, filled in from reference TRBV11-3 and TRBJ2-2, reads EAGVVQSPRYKIIEKKQPVAFWCNPISGHNTLYWYLQNLGQGPELLIRYENEEAVDDSQLPKDRFSAERLKGVDSTLKIQPAELGDSAVYLCASSLAPSGGANTGELFFGEGSRLTVL.

The chain has TRBV13 and TRBJ2-2; D gene ambiguous. Germline CDR1 PRHDT, CDR2 FYEKMQ (reference sequence). This CDR3 has 14 amino acids. The germline V and J ends were trimmed by 5 bases and 9 bases, with 16 bases remaining between them. The CDR3 DNA reads TGTGCCAGCAGCGCAAGCCGCCGTGCGTGGGAGCTGTTTTTT. Its protein is CASSASRRAWELFF. Full variable domain (missing parts from reference TRBV13 and TRBJ2-2): AAGVIQSPRHLIKEKRETATLKCYPIPRHDTVYWYQQGPGQDPQFLISFYEKMQSDKGSIPDRFSAQQFSDYHSELNMSSLELGDSALYFCASSASRRAWELFFGEGSRLTVL.

The chain couples TRBV5-1 to TRBJ2-5; 8 bases agree with TRBD2. The CDR3 runs 17 residues. V trimming: 4 bases; J trimming: 2 bases; junction bases outside the gene matches: 13. CDR1 and CDR2 from the germline V gene are SGHRS and YFSETQ. CDR3 DNA sequence: TGCGCCAGCAGCCTACCTTGGGCTAGCGGGTATCAAGAGACCCAGTACTTC. It translates to CASSLPWASGYQETQYF. Full variable domain (rest looked up from reference TRBV5-1 and TRBJ2-5): KAGVTQTPRYLIKTRGQQVTLSCSPISGHRSVSWYQQTPGQGLQFLFEYFSETQRNKGNFPGRFSGRQFSNSRSEMNVSTLELGDSALYLCASSLPWASGYQETQYFGPGTRLLVL.

CDR3 protein: CASSMGQGALAFF. CDR3 DNA sequence: TGTGCCAGCAGCATGGGACAGGGGGCACTTGCTTTCTTT. This chain connects TRBV11-2 to TRBJ1-1; 12 bases map to TRBD1. This CDR3 contains 13 residues. The germline CDR1 and CDR2 sequences are SGHAT and FQNNGV. Losses at the gene ends were 5 bases for V and 11 bases for J; bases not matched to a gene: 6.

The chain combines TRBV2 with TRBJ1-3; 9 positions agree with TRBD1. CDR3 size: 16 residues. From germline, CDR1 is SNHLY and CDR2 FYNNEI. After removal of 5 bases from V and 2 bases from J, the junction contained 7 bases not matched to a gene. This CDR3 reads CASSSDRGFAGNTIYF. The CDR3 DNA reads TGTGCCAGCAGTTCGGACAGGGGATTTGCTGGAAACACCATATATTTT.

This chain connects TRBV5-4 to TRBJ2-5; no clear D gene. The germline V gene encodes CDR1 SGHNT and CDR2 YYREEE (reference sequence). CDR3 length: 16 residues. V was cut by 7 bases and J by 3 bases, with 22 bases left in between. CDR3 bases: TGTGCCAGCCAGCCCCGTGGAGTCCACGCTAAAGAGACCCAGTACTTC. This gives the protein CASQPRGVHAKETQYF.

This clone was seen a handful of times. The chain has TRBV14 and TRBJ1-1; D perhaps matches TRBD1 (6 bases). Trimming removed 10 bases from V and 8 bases from J, with 23 bases in between. Germline V gene lookup returns CDR1 SGHDN and CDR2 FVKESK. CDR3 length: 14 amino acids. The CDR3 reads CATSRRDTDKEAFF. CDR3 DNA: TGTGCCACCTCGCGCCGGGACACCGACAAAGAAGCTTTCTTT.

The chain carries TRBV24-1 and TRBJ2-3, with a possible D match to TRBD2 (5 bases). Trimming removed 5 bases from V and 4 bases from J, with 12 bases in between. CDR3 length: 14 residues. In germline, CDR1 is KGHDR, CDR2 SFDVKD. In DNA form, the CDR3 reads TGTGCCACCAGTGGAGGGCCTTTGCCAGATACGCAGTATTTT. Residues: CATSGGPLPDTQYF.

V usage is TRBV9 and J usage is TRBJ1-1; no clear D gene. The germline V gene encodes CDR1 SGDLS and CDR2 YYNGEE. V lost 4 bases and J lost 11, with 21 bases in between. This CDR3 has 14 residues. The DNA for the CDR3 is TGTGCCAGCAGCCCAACGGGGTCGCTCCGTCGGGCTTTCTTT. It encodes CASSPTGSLRRAFF.

This sequence joins TRBV19 and TRBJ2-2, with 9 bases fitting TRBD1. The CDR3 sequence is 14 residues long. V trimming: 11 bases; J trimming: 4 bases; junction bases outside the gene matches: 8. The germline CDR1 and CDR2 sequences are LNHDA and SQIVND (reference sequence). The CDR3 loop is CAVSGTGLTGELFF. Here the CDR3 DNA reads TGTGCCGTGTCCGGGACAGGGCTCACCGGGGAGCTGTTTTTT.

This clone came up many times. The same CDR3 also results from other DNA sequences found in this sample. The chain joins TRBV7-9 to TRBJ2-5; the D is unclear. V was pared by 6 bases and J by 1 base, with 12 bases between. The CDR3 runs 14 residues. From germline, CDR1 is SEHNR and CDR2 FQNEAQ (reference sequence). The CDR3 loop is CASSPRTPQETQYF. The DNA of the CDR3 is TGTGCCAGCAGTCCACGAACACCCCAAGAGACCCAGTACTTC.

This chain links TRBV4-2 with TRBJ2-4, with D perhaps TRBD2 (6 bases). Between the trimmed V and J ends, which lost 1 base and 3 bases, there was a span of 28 bases. There are 21 residues in the CDR3. Germline V gene sequence: CDR1 LGHNA, CDR2 YNFKEQ. In DNA, the CDR3 is TGTGCCAGCAGCCAAGCAGGTGGGGTCTCAGGGACTTGGGGTAGCAAAAACATTCAGTACTTC. Protein product: CASSQAGGVSGTWGSKNIQYF.

This rearrangement joins TRBV5-1 to TRBJ1-1, with D perhaps TRBD1 (6 bases). This CDR3 region has 16 residues. The germline V gene has CDR1 SGHRS and CDR2 YFSETQ. Trimming shortened V by 4 bases and J by 0 bases, and 16 bases separated the two germline ends. In DNA, the CDR3 is TGCGCCAGCAGCCCAAATTCAGGGGCCCTGAACACTGAAGCTTTCTTT. Amino acids: CASSPNSGALNTEAFF.

V gene TRBV2 combines with J gene TRBJ1-5; D is uncertain. Germline-derived CDR1 and CDR2 are SNHLY and FYNNEI. The CDR3 runs to 15 residues. Trimming cost V 0 bases and J 1 base, with 7 bases left between them. In DNA, the CDR3 is TGTGCCAGCAGTGAAGCTCGAGGCAGCAATCAGCCCCAGCATTTT. Translating gives CASSEARGSNQPQHF.

V gene TRBV11-2 combines with J gene TRBJ1-6; D is undetermined. The ends were cut back, 3 bases at V and 10 bases at J, with 22 bases in the middle. The CDR3 is 17 residues long. Germline-derived CDR1 and CDR2 are SGHAT and FQNNGV. CDR3 region: CASSFDYGPGGESPLHF. The DNA of the CDR3 is TGTGCCAGCAGCTTTGACTATGGCCCCGGCGGGGAGTCACCCCTCCACTTT.

The chain carries TRBV28 and TRBJ2-6, with D possibly matching TRBD1 (6 bases). The V gene lost 6 bases and the J gene lost 0 bases, with 15 bases spanning the gap. The CDR3 is 17 residues long. In germline, CDR1 is MDHEN, CDR2 SYDVKM. The CDR3: CASSLLQGTSGANVLTF. The CDR3 DNA sequence: TGTGCCAGCAGCCTACTTCAGGGGACCTCTGGGGCCAACGTCCTGACTTTC.

The chain recombines TRBV18 with TRBJ1-4; the D is unclear. CDR1 is KGHSH and CDR2 is LQKENI in the germline V gene. The CDR3 is made up of 15 amino acids. V lost 4 bases and J lost 0, with 9 bases in between. DNA for the CDR3: TGTGCCAGCTCACGGGCAGTCGCAACTAATGAAAAACTGTTTTTT. This translates into CASSRAVATNEKLFF.

V gene TRBV7-9 combines with J gene TRBJ1-1, with 10 bases aligning to TRBD1. The CDR3 covers 14 residues. CDR1 is SEHNR, CDR2 FQNEAQ, per germline (reference sequence). J lost 10 bases, V lost 0 bases, and 5 bases had no gene match. DNA for the CDR3: TGTGCCAGCAGCTTAGCCGTCGGGGACAGGGGAGCTTTCTTT. Translating gives CASSLAVGDRGAFF. The full variable domain, its missing parts supplied by reference TRBV7-9 and TRBJ1-1, is DTGVSQNPRHKITKRGQNVTFRCDPISEHNRLYWYRQTLGQGPEFLTYFQNEAQLEKSRLLSDRFSAERPKGSFSTLEIQRTEQGDSAMYLCASSLAVGDRGAFFGQGTRLTVV.

This chain uses TRBV5-1 with TRBJ1-1; D is perhaps TRBD1 (6 bases). The CDR3 totals 14 residues. Per the germline V gene, CDR1 is SGHRS and CDR2 is YFSETQ. V lost 4 bases, J lost 9 bases, and 19 bases lay in between. The CDR3 nucleotides are TGCGCCAGCAGCAACGCGACTGGACAGTCTAAAGCTTTCTTT. Its translation: CASSNATGQSKAFF.

This chain uses TRBV2 with TRBJ2-3, with a tentative D call TRBD2 (6 bases). Germline CDR1 is SNHLY and CDR2 is FYNNEI. CDR3 length: 13 amino acids. The V and J ends lost 11 bases and 2 bases respectively, with 14 bases between them. The CDR3 DNA follows: TGTGCCCGCGCTAGCGAAAACACAGATACGCAGTATTTT. Its protein product is CARASENTDTQYF.

The V and J genes are TRBV6-5 and TRBJ1-6, with D maybe TRBD1 (6 bases). This CDR3 comprises 15 residues. Germline assignment: CDR1 MNHEY and CDR2 SVGAGI. The germline V and J ends were trimmed by 2 bases and 8 bases, with 13 bases remaining between them. CDR3 DNA sequence: TGTGCCAGCAGTTACGGGGGCTGGGTGGATTCACCCCTCCACTTT. Amino acids: CASSYGGWVDSPLHF.

The chain is built from TRBV10-3 and TRBJ2-3; 10 bases map to TRBD2. The CDR3 contains 14 residues. Per germline, CDR1 ENHRY and CDR2 SYGVKD. V shed 8 bases and J 2 bases; nucleotides not matched to a gene: 4. The CDR3: CAIESGRATDTQYF. For the CDR3, the DNA is TGTGCCATCGAAAGCGGGAGGGCCACAGATACGCAGTATTTT.

The chain recombines TRBV28 with TRBJ1-5; D perhaps matches TRBD1 (6 bases). CDR1 MDHEN and CDR2 SYDVKM come from the germline V gene. This CDR3 is built from 14 residues. Trimming pared 6 bases from V and 5 bases from J, leaving 14 bases between. CDR3 DNA sequence: TGTGCCAGCAGGGGGACGGGACATCATCAGCCCCAGCATTTT. Translation gives CASRGTGHHQPQHF.

This clone was observed once. The CDR3 loop is CASSGQGWGSYGYTF. CDR3 coding DNA: TGTGCCAGCAGTGGACAGGGCTGGGGTAGCTATGGCTACACCTTC. V and J are TRBV2 and TRBJ1-2, with 7 bases aligning to TRBD1. The V and J ends lost 4 bases and 4 bases, in that order; junction bases with no gene match: 9. The CDR3 consists of 15 residues. The germline gives CDR1 SNHLY, CDR2 FYNNEI.

The chain joins TRBV30 to TRBJ1-2; 7 bases fit TRBD1. The V gene end was trimmed by 0 bases and the J gene end by 5 bases; junction bases not matched to a gene: 6. CDR1 GTSNPN and CDR2 SVGIG come from the germline V gene (reference sequence). This CDR3 spans 14 amino acids. The CDR3 region has the DNA TGTGCCTGGAGTGTACAAACAGGGGAATATGGCTACACCTTC. Its translation is CAWSVQTGEYGYTF. The variable domain in full, completed from reference TRBV30 and TRBJ1-2, reads SQTIHQWPATLVQPVGSPLSLECTVEGTSNPNLYWYRQAAGRGLQLLFYSVGIGQISSEVPQNLSASRPQDRQFILSSKKLLLSDSGFYLCAWSVQTGEYGYTFGSGTRLTVV.

The chain has TRBV6-2 or TRBV6-3 and TRBJ2-1; the D gene is possibly TRBD2 (5 bases). The germline V and J ends were trimmed by 2 bases and 2 bases, with 16 bases remaining between them. This CDR3 comprises 17 residues. Germline V CDR1 and CDR2: MNHEY, SVGEGT. The CDR3 sequence is CASSYRAQRNPYNEQFF. The CDR3 DNA reads as TGTGCCAGCAGTTACAGGGCCCAGCGGAATCCCTACAATGAGCAGTTCTTC.